This T cell receptor beta chain was found in a study of shared clonotypes between healthy human individuals. This clone was recorded once. Sequencing was performed with immunoSEQ multiplex PCR; in TCRdb, only in-frame clones are kept and a portion is missing. The sample yields roughly 530,000 clones, about 96% seen once. The CDR3 runs 13 residues. The germline V gene has CDR1 SGHRS and CDR2 YFSETQ. Trimming shortened V by 6 bases and J by 4 bases, and 14 bases separated the two germline ends. Sequencing was performed on naive CD4+ T cells sorted from blood. Subset denoted: CD45RA+ positively selected. This TCR was sampled from a woman in her twenties or thirties in good health. This sequence joins TRBV5-1 and TRBJ2-7, with D possibly matching TRBD2 (5 bases). This CDR3 is CASNVTSFYEQYF. CDR3 sequence (DNA): TGCGCCAGCAACGTCACTAGTTTTTACGAGCAGTACTTC.